This TCR beta chain appears in the sequencing data of a study of T cells after yellow fever vaccination. TCRdb re-analysed the 5' RACE reads in MiXCR, keeping a single row per CDR3 protein. Counted here are hundreds of thousands of distinct CDR3 sequences, about 13% occurring once; the ten biggest clones make up roughly 13%. The clonotype originates from a man between 25 and 39 years old who received the YFV17D yellow fever vaccine. Sequenced material: PBMCs, taken on the day of the yellow fever booster vaccination.

This chain's CDR3 is CASTPGALPDSKKDTQYF. The CDR3 coding sequence is TGTGCCAGCACCCCGGGGGCTCTCCCGGACAGCAAAAAAGATACGCAGTATTTT. V and J are TRBV11-1 and TRBJ2-3; either TRBD1 or TRBD2 may fit D (6 bases each). The germline V gene encodes CDR1 SGHAT and CDR2 FQDESV (reference sequence). CDR3 length: 18 residues. Trimming shortened V by 7 bases and J by 5 bases, and 28 bases separated the two germline ends.